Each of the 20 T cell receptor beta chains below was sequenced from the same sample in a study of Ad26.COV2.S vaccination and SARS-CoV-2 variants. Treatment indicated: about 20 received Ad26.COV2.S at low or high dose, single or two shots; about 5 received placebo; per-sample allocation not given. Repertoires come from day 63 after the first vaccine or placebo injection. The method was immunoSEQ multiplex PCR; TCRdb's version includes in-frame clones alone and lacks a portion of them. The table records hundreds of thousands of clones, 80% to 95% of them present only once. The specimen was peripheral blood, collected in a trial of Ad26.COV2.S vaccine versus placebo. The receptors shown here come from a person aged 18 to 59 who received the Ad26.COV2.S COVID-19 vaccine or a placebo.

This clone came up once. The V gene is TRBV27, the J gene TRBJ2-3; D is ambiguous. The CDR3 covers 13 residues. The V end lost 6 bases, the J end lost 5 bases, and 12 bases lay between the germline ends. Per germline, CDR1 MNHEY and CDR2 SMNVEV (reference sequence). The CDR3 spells CASSGVDVDTQYF. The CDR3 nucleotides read TGTGCCAGCAGCGGAGTAGATGTAGATACGCAGTATTTT.

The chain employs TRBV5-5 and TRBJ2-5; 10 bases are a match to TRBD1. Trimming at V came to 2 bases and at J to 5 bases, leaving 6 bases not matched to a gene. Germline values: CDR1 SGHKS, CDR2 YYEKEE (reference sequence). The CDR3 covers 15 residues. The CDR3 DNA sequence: TGTGCCAGCAGCTTTTGGGACAGGGGCAGGGAGACCCAGTACTTC. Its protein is CASSFWDRGRETQYF.

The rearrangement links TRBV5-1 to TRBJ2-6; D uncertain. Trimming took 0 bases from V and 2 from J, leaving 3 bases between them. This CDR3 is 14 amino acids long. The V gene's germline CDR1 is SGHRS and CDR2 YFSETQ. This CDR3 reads CASSLDAGANVLTF. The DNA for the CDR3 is TGCGCCAGCAGCTTGGATGCTGGGGCCAACGTCCTGACTTTC.

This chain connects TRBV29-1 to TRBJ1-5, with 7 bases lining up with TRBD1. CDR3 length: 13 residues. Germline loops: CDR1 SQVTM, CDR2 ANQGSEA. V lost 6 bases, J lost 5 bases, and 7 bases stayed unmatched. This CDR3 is CSVSTGYDQPQHF. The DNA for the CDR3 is TGCAGCGTCTCGACAGGGTATGATCAGCCCCAGCATTTT.

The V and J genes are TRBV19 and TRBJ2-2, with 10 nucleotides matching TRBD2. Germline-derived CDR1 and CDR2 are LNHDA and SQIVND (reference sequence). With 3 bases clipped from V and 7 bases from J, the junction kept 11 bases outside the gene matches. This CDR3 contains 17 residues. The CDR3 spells CASSIGASGRIGGELFF. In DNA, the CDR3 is TGTGCCAGTAGTATCGGAGCTAGCGGGAGAATTGGCGGGGAGCTGTTTTTT. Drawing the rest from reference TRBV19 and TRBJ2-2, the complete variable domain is DGGITQSPKYLFRKEGQNVTLSCEQNLNHDAMYWYRQDPGQGLRLIYYSQIVNDFQKGDIAEGYSVSREKKESFPLTVTSAQKNPTAFYLCASSIGASGRIGGELFFGEGSRLTVL.

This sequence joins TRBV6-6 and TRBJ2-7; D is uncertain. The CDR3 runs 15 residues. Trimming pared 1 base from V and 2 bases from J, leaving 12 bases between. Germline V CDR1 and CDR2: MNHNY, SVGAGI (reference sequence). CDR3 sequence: CASSYFPGKAYEQYF. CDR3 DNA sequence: TGTGCCAGCAGTTACTTTCCGGGCAAGGCCTACGAGCAGTACTTC.

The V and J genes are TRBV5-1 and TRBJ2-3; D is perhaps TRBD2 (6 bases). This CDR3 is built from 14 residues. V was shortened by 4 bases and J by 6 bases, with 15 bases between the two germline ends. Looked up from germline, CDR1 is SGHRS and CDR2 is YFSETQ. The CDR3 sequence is CASSTGTLGDTQYF. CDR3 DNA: TGCGCCAGCAGCACTGGGACTCTTGGGGATACGCAGTATTTT.

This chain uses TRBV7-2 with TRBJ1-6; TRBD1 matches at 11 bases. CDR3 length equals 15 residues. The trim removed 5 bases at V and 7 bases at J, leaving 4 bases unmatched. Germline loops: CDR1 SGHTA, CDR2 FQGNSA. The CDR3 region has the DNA TGTGCCAGCAGCCCCGGGACAGGGGGAAATTCACCCCTCCACTTT. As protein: CASSPGTGGNSPLHF.

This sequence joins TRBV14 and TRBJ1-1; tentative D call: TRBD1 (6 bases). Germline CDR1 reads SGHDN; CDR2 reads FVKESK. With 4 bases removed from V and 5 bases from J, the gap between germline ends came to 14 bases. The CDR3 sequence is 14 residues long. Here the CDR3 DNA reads TGTGCCAGCAGCCCACAGGGTTACATTACTGAAGCTTTCTTT. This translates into CASSPQGYITEAFF.

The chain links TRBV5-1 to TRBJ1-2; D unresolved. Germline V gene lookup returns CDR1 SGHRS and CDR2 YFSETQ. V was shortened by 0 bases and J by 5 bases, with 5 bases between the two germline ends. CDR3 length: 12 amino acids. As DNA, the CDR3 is TGCGCCAGCAGCTTGGAAACATATGGCTACACCTTC. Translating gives CASSLETYGYTF.

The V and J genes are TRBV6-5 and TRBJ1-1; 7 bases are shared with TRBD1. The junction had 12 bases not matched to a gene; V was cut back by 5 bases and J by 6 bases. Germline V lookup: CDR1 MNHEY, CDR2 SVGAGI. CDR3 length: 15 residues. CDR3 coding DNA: TGTGCCAGCAGTCCCAACCCTGCAGGGGGGGCTGAAGCTTTCTTT. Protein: CASSPNPAGGAEAFF.

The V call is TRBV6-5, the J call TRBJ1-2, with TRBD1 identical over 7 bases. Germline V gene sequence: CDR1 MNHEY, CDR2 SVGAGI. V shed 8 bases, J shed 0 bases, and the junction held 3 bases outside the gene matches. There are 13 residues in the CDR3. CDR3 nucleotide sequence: TGTGCCAGCGGGCAGGGGGCTAACTATGGCTACACCTTC. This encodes CASGQGANYGYTF.

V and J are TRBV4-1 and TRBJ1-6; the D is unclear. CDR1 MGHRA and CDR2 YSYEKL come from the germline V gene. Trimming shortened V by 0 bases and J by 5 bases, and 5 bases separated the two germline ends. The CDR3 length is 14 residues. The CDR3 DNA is TGCGCCAGCAGCCAAGATTGGGATAATTCACCCCTCCACTTT. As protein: CASSQDWDNSPLHF.

CDR3 nucleotides: TGTGCCAGCAGTTATCTTGGGGACAGAGAATACGAGCAGTACTTC. Translation gives CASSYLGDREYEQYF. V is TRBV6-6 and J is TRBJ2-7; 7 bases align to TRBD1. This CDR3 has 15 residues. V lost 3 bases to trimming and J lost 4 bases; unmatched junction nucleotides: 9. Looked up from germline, CDR1 is MNHNY and CDR2 is SVGAGI (reference sequence).

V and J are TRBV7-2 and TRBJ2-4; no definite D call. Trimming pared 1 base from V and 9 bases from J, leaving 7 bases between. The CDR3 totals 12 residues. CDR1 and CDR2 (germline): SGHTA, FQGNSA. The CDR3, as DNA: TGTGCCAGCAGCTTAGGAGTTTCCATTCAGTACTTC. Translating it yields CASSLGVSIQYF.

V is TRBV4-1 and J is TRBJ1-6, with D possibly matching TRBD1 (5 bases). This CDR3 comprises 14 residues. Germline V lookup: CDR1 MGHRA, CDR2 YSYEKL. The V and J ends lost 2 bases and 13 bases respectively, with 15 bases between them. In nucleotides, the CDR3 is TGCGCCAGCAGCCAATGGCAGGGCAAGGATCCCCTCCACTTT. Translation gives CASSQWQGKDPLHF.

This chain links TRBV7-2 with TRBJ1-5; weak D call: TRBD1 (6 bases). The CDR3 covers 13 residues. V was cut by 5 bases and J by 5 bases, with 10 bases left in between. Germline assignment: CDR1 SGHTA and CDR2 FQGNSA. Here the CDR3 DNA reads TGTGCCAGCAGCATACAGGGAGATCAGCCCCAGCATTTT. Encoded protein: CASSIQGDQPQHF.

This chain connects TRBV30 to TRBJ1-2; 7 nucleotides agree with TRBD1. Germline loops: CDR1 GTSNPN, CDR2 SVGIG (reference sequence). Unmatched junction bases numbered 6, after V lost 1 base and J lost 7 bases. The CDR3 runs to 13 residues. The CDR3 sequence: CAWSGGRGPGYTF. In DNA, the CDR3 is TGTGCCTGGAGTGGGGGGAGGGGGCCTGGCTACACCTTC.

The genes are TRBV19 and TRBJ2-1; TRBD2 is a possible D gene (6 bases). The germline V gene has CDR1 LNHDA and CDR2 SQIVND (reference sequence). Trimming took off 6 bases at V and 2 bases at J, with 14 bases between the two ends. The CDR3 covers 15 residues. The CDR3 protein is CASSLTSSTYNEQFF. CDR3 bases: TGTGCCAGTAGCCTGACTAGTAGTACCTACAATGAGCAGTTCTTC. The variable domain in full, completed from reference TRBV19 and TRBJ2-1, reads DGGITQSPKYLFRKEGQNVTLSCEQNLNHDAMYWYRQDPGQGLRLIYYSQIVNDFQKGDIAEGYSVSREKKESFPLTVTSAQKNPTAFYLCASSLTSSTYNEQFFGPGTRLTVL.

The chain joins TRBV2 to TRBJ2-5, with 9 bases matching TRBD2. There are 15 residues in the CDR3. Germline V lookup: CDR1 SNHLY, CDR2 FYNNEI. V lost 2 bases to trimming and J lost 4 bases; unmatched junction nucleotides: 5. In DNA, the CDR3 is TGTGCCAGCAGTGAAAGAGCGGGAGGAGGAGAGACCCAGTACTTC. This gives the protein CASSERAGGGETQYF.